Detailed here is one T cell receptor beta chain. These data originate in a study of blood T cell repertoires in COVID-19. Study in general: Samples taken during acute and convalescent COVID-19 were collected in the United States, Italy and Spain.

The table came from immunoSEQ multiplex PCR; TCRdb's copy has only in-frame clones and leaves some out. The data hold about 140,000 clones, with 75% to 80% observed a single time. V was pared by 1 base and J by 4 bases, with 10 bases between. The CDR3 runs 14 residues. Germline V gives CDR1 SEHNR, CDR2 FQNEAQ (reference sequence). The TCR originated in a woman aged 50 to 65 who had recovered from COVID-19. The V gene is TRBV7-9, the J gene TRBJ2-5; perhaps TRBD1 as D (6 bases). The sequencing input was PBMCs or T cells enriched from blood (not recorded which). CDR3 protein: CASSLDQGRETQYF. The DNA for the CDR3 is TGTGCCAGCAGCTTAGATCAGGGGAGAGAGACCCAGTACTTC.